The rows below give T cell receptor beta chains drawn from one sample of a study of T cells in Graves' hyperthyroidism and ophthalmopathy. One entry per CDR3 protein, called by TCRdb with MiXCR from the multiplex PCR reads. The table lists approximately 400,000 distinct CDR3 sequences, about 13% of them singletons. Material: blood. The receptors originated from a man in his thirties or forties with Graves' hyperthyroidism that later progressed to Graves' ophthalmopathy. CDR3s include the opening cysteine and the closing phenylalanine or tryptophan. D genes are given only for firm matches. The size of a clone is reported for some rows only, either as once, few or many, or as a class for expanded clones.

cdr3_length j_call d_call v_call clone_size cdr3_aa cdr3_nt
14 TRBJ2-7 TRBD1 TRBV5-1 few CASRLLDRAYEQYF TGCGCCAGCAGATTGCTGGACAGGGCCTACGAGCAGTACTTC
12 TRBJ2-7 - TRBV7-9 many CASSLGGDEQYF TGTGCCAGCAGCTTAGGAGGGGACGAGCAGTACTTC
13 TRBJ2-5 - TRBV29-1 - CSVEVVQQETQYF TGCAGCGTTGAAGTAGTCCAGCAAGAGACCCAGTACTTC
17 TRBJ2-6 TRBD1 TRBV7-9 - CASSSDRGQFGANVLTF TGTGCCAGCAGCTCGGACAGGGGGCAGTTTGGGGCCAACGTCCTGACTTTC
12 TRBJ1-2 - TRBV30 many CAWSTWGEGYTF TGTGCCTGGAGTACCTGGGGGGAGGGCTACACCTTC
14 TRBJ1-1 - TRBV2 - CASRWTPMNTEAFF TGTGCCAGCAGGTGGACCCCAATGAACACTGAAGCTTTCTTT
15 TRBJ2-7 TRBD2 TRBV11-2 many CASSFRGLAWDEQYF TGTGCCAGCAGCTTTCGCGGACTAGCGTGGGACGAGCAGTACTTC
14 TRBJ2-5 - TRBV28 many CASSLELAQETQYF TGTGCCAGCAGTTTAGAGCTAGCTCAAGAGACCCAGTACTTC
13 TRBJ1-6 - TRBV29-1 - CSVKDTSDSPLHF TGCAGCGTTAAGGACACCAGTGACTCACCCCTCCACTTT
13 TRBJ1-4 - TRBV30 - CAGSPGAGEKLFF TGTGCCGGCTCCCCCGGGGCCGGTGAAAAACTGTTTTTT
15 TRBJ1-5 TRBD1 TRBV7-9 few CASSLGTGAGQPQHF TGTGCCAGCAGCCTCGGGACAGGGGCTGGTCAGCCCCAGCATTTT
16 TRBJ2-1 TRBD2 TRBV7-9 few CASSQTGGGRYNEQFF TGTGCCAGCAGCCAGACGGGCGGGGGGCGTTACAATGAGCAGTTCTTC
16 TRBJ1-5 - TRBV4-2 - CASSTRPGDQNQPQHF TGTGCCAGCAGCACCCGGCCAGGCGACCAAAATCAGCCCCAGCATTTT
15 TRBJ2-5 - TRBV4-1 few CASSQVQAHQETQYF TGCGCCAGCAGCCAAGTCCAGGCACACCAAGAGACCCAGTACTTC
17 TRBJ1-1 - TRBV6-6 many CASSYTTPRGVGTEAFF TGTGCCAGCAGTTACACTACCCCTAGGGGGGTTGGTACTGAAGCTTTCTTT
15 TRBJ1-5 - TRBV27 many CASSLSIQGSWPQHF TGTGCCAGCAGTTTATCGATACAGGGATCTTGGCCCCAGCATTTT
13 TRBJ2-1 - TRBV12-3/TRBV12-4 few CASSHPSNNEQFF TGTGCCAGCAGTCATCCATCCAACAATGAGCAGTTCTTC
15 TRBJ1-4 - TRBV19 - CASSLPGTTNEKLFF TGTGCCAGTAGCTTACCGGGGACCACTAATGAAAAACTGTTTTTT
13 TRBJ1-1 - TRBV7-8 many CASRTGVNTEAFF TGTGCCAGCAGGACAGGAGTGAACACTGAAGCTTTCTTT
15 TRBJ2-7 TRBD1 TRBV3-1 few CASRQDRGPRDEQYF TGTGCCAGCAGGCAGGACAGGGGCCCTCGGGACGAGCAGTACTTC
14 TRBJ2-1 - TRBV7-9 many CASSHMANRNEQFF TGTGCCAGCAGCCACATGGCGAATCGCAATGAGCAGTTCTTC
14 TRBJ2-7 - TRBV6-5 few CASSYSSRSYGQYF TGTGCCAGCAGTTACTCGAGTAGGTCCTACGGGCAGTACTTC